The next 8 T cell receptor beta chains were all read from a single sample in a study of T-cell reconstitution after alpha-beta-depleted transplantation in children (dated by TCRdb to 2016 to 2017). What this sample's treatment or condition label stands for: allogeneic hematopoietic cell transplantation with graft depleted of TCRalphabeta T cells and CD19 B cells. Library prep was done by PCR. Sequencing instrument: Illumina HiSeq 2500. Molecular barcoding was employed in the preparation of TCR libraries, with unique molecular identifiers being used to normalize TCRbeta repertoire quantification. The public reads were reprocessed in TCRdb via fastp at Q25 and MiXCR, keeping in-frame beta chains. Identical CDR3 protein sequences are pooled into one entry, listed with their most common genes and DNA. For this sample there are fewer than 1 million distinct CDR3 sequences; about 16% appear just once. The ten largest clonotypes hold 5% of the sample.

Sequencing used PBMCs, mostly from graft donor cells, obtained 360 days after TCRalphabeta/CD19-depleted stem cell transplant. The receptors originated from a male patient aged 5 to 17 who had a stem cell transplant for acute lymphoblastic leukemia, so the T cells may come from the graft donor.

This clonotype has a count of ten or more. This chain joins TRBV5-1 and TRBJ2-3, with D unresolved. The CDR3 totals 14 residues. Germline V CDR1 and CDR2: SGHRS, YFSETQ. The V and J ends lost 0 bases and 6 bases respectively, with 11 bases between them. In nucleotides, the CDR3 is TGCGCCAGCAGCTTGGCCGCGACCTCGGATACGCAGTATTTT. It codes for CASSLAATSDTQYF. Together with reference TRBV5-1 and TRBJ2-3, the CDR3 gives the full variable domain: KAGVTQTPRYLIKTRGQQVTLSCSPISGHRSVSWYQQTPGQGLQFLFEYFSETQRNKGNFPGRFSGRQFSNSRSEMNVSTLELGDSALYLCASSLAATSDTQYFGPGTRLTVL.

The table lists this clonotype with many counts. J is TRBJ2-3 and V is TRBV24-1; D may be TRBD1 (5 bases). The CDR3 has 14 amino acids. CDR1 is KGHDR, CDR2 SFDVKD, per germline. V gave up 7 bases and J gave up 3 bases, with 13 bases separating them. Here the CDR3 reads CATSLPTETDTQYF. CDR3 nucleotide sequence: TGTGCCACCAGCCTACCGACAGAAACAGATACGCAGTATTTT.

V and J are TRBV5-1 and TRBJ1-1, with D unclear. V lost 0 bases and J lost 2, with 17 bases in between. The germline V gene has CDR1 SGHRS and CDR2 YFSETQ. There are 17 residues in the CDR3. The DNA of the CDR3 is TGCGCCAGCAGCTTGGTCGGCGGGTTATTAGGAAACACTGAAGCTTTCTTT. Its translation: CASSLVGGLLGNTEAFF.

This clonotype showed up many times. The genes are TRBV25-1 and TRBJ1-1; TRBD1 might be the D (6 bases). V was shortened by 7 bases and J by 6 bases, with 21 bases between the two germline ends. The CDR3 runs to 15 residues. Germline-derived CDR1 and CDR2 are MGHDK and SYGVNS. The CDR3 DNA follows: TGTGCCAGCACCTACGGGACAACTCCGAAAGCTGAAGCTTTCTTT. It codes for CASTYGTTPKAEAFF.

This clonotype was seen a handful of times. The chain combines TRBV24-1 with TRBJ2-7; 8 bases align to TRBD1. The V segment lost 4 bases and the J segment 3 bases; nucleotides outside the gene matches: 7. From germline, CDR1 is KGHDR and CDR2 SFDVKD. The CDR3 spans 15 residues. As DNA, the CDR3 is TGTGCCACCAGTGAATACGGGACAGGACGCTACGAGCAGTACTTC. It encodes CATSEYGTGRYEQYF.

The chain carries TRBV7-9 and TRBJ2-7; 12 nucleotides line up with TRBD2. The germline V gene has CDR1 SEHNR and CDR2 FQNEAQ (reference sequence). The V and J ends lost 0 bases and 5 bases, in that order; junction bases with no gene match: 5. The CDR3 has 16 amino acids. DNA of the CDR3: TGTGCCAGCAGCTTAGCGCTTGGACTAGCGGGACACGAGCAGTACTTC. It yields the protein CASSLALGLAGHEQYF.

V and J are TRBV20-1 and TRBJ2-3; 9 nucleotides match TRBD2. The germline V gene encodes CDR1 DFQATT and CDR2 SNEGSKA (reference sequence). The CDR3 is made up of 16 amino acids. V shed 3 bases, J shed 0 bases, and the junction held 7 bases outside the gene matches. The CDR3 sequence is CSASGVSGRSTDTQYF. DNA for the CDR3: TGCAGTGCTAGCGGGGTGAGCGGGAGGAGCACAGATACGCAGTATTTT.

The gene calls are TRBV13 and TRBJ2-7; D possibly matches TRBD1 or TRBD2 (5 bases each). The germline V gene encodes CDR1 PRHDT and CDR2 FYEKMQ (reference sequence). CDR3 size: 16 residues. With 5 bases removed from V and 6 bases from J, the gap between germline ends came to 23 bases. CDR3 residues: CASSPPSWGSTGEQYF. CDR3 nucleotide sequence: TGTGCCAGCAGCCCCCCTTCCTGGGGGAGTACGGGCGAGCAGTACTTC.